One and the same sample provided the 16 T cell receptor beta chains below, sequenced in a study of neoadjuvant anti-PD-1 for oral cavity cancer. Time point noted: after neoadjuvant nivolumab, at surgical resection. Sequenced by immunoSEQ multiplex PCR; TCRdb stores in-frame clones only, minus some. Of 24,000 or so clones in the sample, roughly 30% were seen once. This sample comprised tumor tissue, obtained after nivolumab (anti-PD-1) treatment. Every receptor here comes from a person between 40 and 85 years old with oral cavity squamous cell carcinoma.

The chain has TRBV28 and TRBJ1-2; D call uncertain. The V and J ends lost 4 bases and 3 bases respectively, with 12 bases between them. Germline V gene sequence: CDR1 MDHEN, CDR2 SYDVKM. This CDR3 spans 14 amino acids. The CDR3 spells CASSSYTRYYGYTF. In nucleotides, the CDR3 is TGTGCCAGCAGTTCGTACACACGATACTATGGCTACACCTTC.

The DNA for the CDR3 is TGTGCCAGCAGCCAAGGGACTAGCGGGGACAATGAGCAGTTCTTC. It specifies CASSQGTSGDNEQFF. This chain links TRBV7-9 with TRBJ2-1; 13 nucleotides line up with TRBD2. This CDR3 comprises 15 residues. The ends lost 5 bases at V and 5 bases at J; junction bases unmatched: 3. From germline, CDR1 is SEHNR and CDR2 FQNEAQ (reference sequence).

This clone was counted a few times. This chain joins TRBV7-2 and TRBJ2-5; the match to TRBD2 covers 8 bases. This CDR3 spans 15 amino acids. V was pared by 3 bases and J by 2 bases, with 5 bases of the junction left unmatched. Per germline, CDR1 SGHTA and CDR2 FQGNSA. This CDR3 is CASSFGGTRQETQYF. In DNA, the CDR3 is TGTGCCAGCAGCTTCGGGGGGACTAGACAAGAGACCCAGTACTTC.

This clone was observed a single time. The chain employs TRBV11-3 and TRBJ2-1; D tentatively reads TRBD1 or TRBD2 (5 bases each). Germline CDR1 is SGHNT and CDR2 is YENEEA. The CDR3 extends over 16 amino acids. The V end was cut by 5 bases, the J end by 4 bases, with 18 bases between. CDR3: CASSPGTWRGYNEQFF. The CDR3 coding sequence is TGTGCCAGCAGCCCCGGGACCTGGAGAGGTTACAATGAGCAGTTCTTC. The full variable domain, with the rest looked up from reference TRBV11-3 and TRBJ2-1, is EAGVVQSPRYKIIEKKQPVAFWCNPISGHNTLYWYLQNLGQGPELLIRYENEEAVDDSQLPKDRFSAERLKGVDSTLKIQPAELGDSAVYLCASSPGTWRGYNEQFFGPGTRLTVL.

The rearrangement links TRBV27 to TRBJ1-3, with 10 nucleotides matching TRBD1. Germline V gene lookup returns CDR1 MNHEY and CDR2 SMNVEV (reference sequence). Trimming at V came to 8 bases and at J to 3 bases, leaving 4 bases not matched to a gene. This CDR3 is 14 amino acids long. For the CDR3, the DNA is TGTGCCAGCCGGACAGGGGGTGGTGGAAACACCATATATTTT. This gives the protein CASRTGGGGNTIYF.

This clone appeared a few times. The V and J genes are TRBV20-1 and TRBJ1-2, with D perhaps matching TRBD1 (5 bases). CDR1 and CDR2 from the germline V gene are DFQATT and SNEGSKA (reference sequence). Between the trimmed V and J ends, which lost 1 base and 7 bases, there was a span of 7 bases. This CDR3 is 11 amino acids long. The chain's CDR3 is CSARGGAGYTF. The CDR3 DNA is TGCAGTGCTAGAGGTGGGGCTGGCTACACCTTC.

The genes are TRBV5-4 and TRBJ2-7; 7 bases fit TRBD2. V lost 0 bases to trimming and J lost 0 bases; unmatched junction nucleotides: 6. The CDR3 sequence is 16 residues long. Germline CDR1 and CDR2: SGHNT and YYREEE (reference sequence). The CDR3 here is CASSLVGGVPSYEQYF. CDR3 sequence (DNA): TGTGCCAGCAGCTTGGTGGGGGGGGTCCCCTCCTACGAGCAGTACTTC. The full variable domain, with the rest looked up from reference TRBV5-4 and TRBJ2-7, is ETGVTQSPTHLIKTRGQQVTLRCSSQSGHNTVSWYQQALGQGPQFIFQYYREEENGRGNFPPRFSGLQFPNYSSELNVNALELDDSALYLCASSLVGGVPSYEQYFGPGTRLTVT.

This clone came up a few times. The CDR3 sequence is CSCPGGQEQFF. DNA of the CDR3: TGCAGTTGTCCAGGGGGGCAGGAGCAGTTCTTC. The chain uses TRBV20-1 and TRBJ2-1; maybe TRBD1 (7 bases). The germline CDR1 and CDR2 sequences are DFQATT and SNEGSKA (reference sequence). The CDR3 length is 11 residues. V dropped 8 bases and J dropped 10 bases, with 15 bases sitting between them.

The CDR3 is CASRFLSSGNTIYF. In DNA, the CDR3 is TGTGCCAGCAGATTCCTATCCTCTGGAAACACCATATATTTT. The chain combines TRBV2 with TRBJ1-3, with D unresolved. Germline values: CDR1 SNHLY, CDR2 FYNNEI. Trimming pared 6 bases from V and 0 bases from J, leaving 9 bases between. CDR3 length equals 14 residues.

This chain connects TRBV27 to TRBJ1-4; D unresolved. The V end was cut by 3 bases, the J end by 11 bases, with 7 bases between. CDR3 size: 11 residues. Looked up from germline, CDR1 is MNHEY and CDR2 is SMNVEV (reference sequence). The CDR3 DNA follows: TGTGCCAGCAGTTTTATGGGGAAACTGTTTTTT. Translating it yields CASSFMGKLFF.

The rearrangement joins TRBV10-1 to TRBJ2-3; D not certain. The V and J ends lost 6 bases and 6 bases respectively, with 10 bases between them. Per germline, CDR1 WNHNN and CDR2 SYGVQD (reference sequence). The CDR3 length is 12 residues. The CDR3 sequence is CASSHSADTQYF. The DNA of the CDR3 is TGCGCCAGCAGCCACAGTGCGGATACGCAGTATTTT.

This clone has a handful of counts. This sequence joins TRBV11-2 and TRBJ2-1; D is unclear. Germline assignment: CDR1 SGHAT and CDR2 FQNNGV. This CDR3 is 13 amino acids long. Trimming took off 0 bases at V and 6 bases at J, with 6 bases between the two ends. Written as DNA, the CDR3 is TGTGCCAGCAGCTTAGACGTAGGCAATGAGCAGTTCTTC. Translated, it gives CASSLDVGNEQFF.

This chain connects TRBV28 to TRBJ2-6; D uncertain. The CDR3 consists of 16 residues. Looked up from germline, CDR1 is MDHEN and CDR2 is SYDVKM. V was trimmed by 1 base and J by 1 base, leaving 8 bases between them. CDR3 in DNA: TGTGCCAGCAGTTTATCGGCGACGTCTGGGGCCAACGTCCTGACTTTC. Protein: CASSLSATSGANVLTF.

This clone was seen only a few times. This rearrangement joins TRBV11-2 to TRBJ1-5; 8 nucleotides line up with TRBD1. Germline V gene sequence: CDR1 SGHAT, CDR2 FQNNGV. With 5 bases clipped from V and 4 bases from J, the junction kept 10 bases outside the gene matches. The CDR3 consists of 16 residues. The CDR3, as DNA: TGTGCCAGCAGCCCCGGACAGGGAGTGATAAATCAGCCCCAGCATTTT. The encoded protein is CASSPGQGVINQPQHF.

A few counts support this clone. V and J are TRBV7-9 and TRBJ2-7, with D possibly matching TRBD2 (5 bases). The CDR3 sequence is 15 residues long. CDR1 and CDR2 from the germline V gene are SEHNR and FQNEAQ (reference sequence). V was clipped by 3 bases and J by 7 bases, with 19 bases between them. CDR3 bases: TGTGCCAGCAGCTTCGACCTGACTAACGGCGGTGAGCAGTACTTC. Translated, it gives CASSFDLTNGGEQYF.

The gene calls are TRBV2 and TRBJ1-1; D ambiguous. The CDR3 spans 12 residues. Deletions cut 8 bases from V and 1 base from J, with 8 bases between. Germline CDR1 is SNHLY and CDR2 is FYNNEI. The CDR3 nucleotides are TGTGCCAGCGGAGAAGCGAACACTGAAGCTTTCTTT. Its translation is CASGEANTEAFF.